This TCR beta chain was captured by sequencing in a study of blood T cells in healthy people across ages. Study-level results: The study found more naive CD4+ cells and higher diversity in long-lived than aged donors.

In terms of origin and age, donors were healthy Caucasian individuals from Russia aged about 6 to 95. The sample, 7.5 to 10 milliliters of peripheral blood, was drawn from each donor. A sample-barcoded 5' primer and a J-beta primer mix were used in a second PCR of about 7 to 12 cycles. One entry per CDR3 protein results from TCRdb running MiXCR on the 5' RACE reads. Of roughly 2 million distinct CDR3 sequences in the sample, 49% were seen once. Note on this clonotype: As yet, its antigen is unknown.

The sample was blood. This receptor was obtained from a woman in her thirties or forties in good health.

The CDR3, as DNA: TGCAGCGTTGACCCCGGGACTATCTATGGCTACACCTTC. It encodes CSVDPGTIYGYTF. The chain joins TRBV29-1 to TRBJ1-2, with D possibly matching TRBD1 (5 bases). The CDR3 is 13 amino acids. CDR1 is SQVTM, CDR2 ANQGSEA, per germline. Trimming removed 3 bases from V and 4 bases from J, with 12 bases in between.